The entry that follows covers one TCR beta chain sequence. This record comes from a study of cytomegalovirus exposure and HLA in healthy donors. The PCR used 60 Vbeta and 13 Jbeta primers. Only in-frame clones appear in the TCRdb table, and some are missing; sequencing was by immunoSEQ multiplex PCR. The data show roughly 150,000 clones, with 70% seen just once and 2% to 2.5% held by the top ten. The germline CDR1 and CDR2 sequences are MNHNS and SASEGT. Trimming removed 6 bases from V and 2 bases from J; junction bases left unmatched: 4. The CDR3 has 14 amino acids. The origin of this receptor is an older woman in good health and CMV-seropositive. This chain connects TRBV6-1 to TRBJ2-7; 10 bases map to TRBD1. Sequencing input: PBMCs. The CDR3 region has the DNA TGTGCCAGCAGAGTAGACAGGGGGCCCTACGAGCAGTACTTC. Translating gives CASRVDRGPYEQYF.